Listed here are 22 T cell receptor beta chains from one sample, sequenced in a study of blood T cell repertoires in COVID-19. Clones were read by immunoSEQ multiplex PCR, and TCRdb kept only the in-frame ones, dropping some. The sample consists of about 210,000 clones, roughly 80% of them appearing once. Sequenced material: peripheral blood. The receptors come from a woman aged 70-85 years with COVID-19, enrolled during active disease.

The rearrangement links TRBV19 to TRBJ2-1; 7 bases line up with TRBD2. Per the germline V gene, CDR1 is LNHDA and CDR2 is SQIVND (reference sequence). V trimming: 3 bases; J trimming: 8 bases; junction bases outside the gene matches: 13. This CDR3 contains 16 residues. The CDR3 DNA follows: TGTGCCAGTAGTATGTCGGGGACTACTCTCTTAGATGAGCAGTTCTTC. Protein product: CASSMSGTTLLDEQFF. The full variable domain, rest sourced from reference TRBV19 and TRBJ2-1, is DGGITQSPKYLFRKEGQNVTLSCEQNLNHDAMYWYRQDPGQGLRLIYYSQIVNDFQKGDIAEGYSVSREKKESFPLTVTSAQKNPTAFYLCASSMSGTTLLDEQFFGPGTRLTVL.

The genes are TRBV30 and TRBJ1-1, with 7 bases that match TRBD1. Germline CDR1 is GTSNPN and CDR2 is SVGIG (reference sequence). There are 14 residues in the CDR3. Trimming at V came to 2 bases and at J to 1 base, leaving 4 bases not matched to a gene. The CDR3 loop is CAWSRGQQNTEAFF. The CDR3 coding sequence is TGTGCCTGGAGTCGGGGACAGCAGAACACTGAAGCTTTCTTT.

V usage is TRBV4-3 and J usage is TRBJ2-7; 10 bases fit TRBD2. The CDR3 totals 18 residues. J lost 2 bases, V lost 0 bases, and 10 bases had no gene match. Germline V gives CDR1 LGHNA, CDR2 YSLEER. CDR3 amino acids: CASSQELSSGSYAYEQYF. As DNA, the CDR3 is TGCGCCAGCAGCCAAGAATTGTCTAGCGGGAGTTACGCCTACGAGCAGTACTTC.

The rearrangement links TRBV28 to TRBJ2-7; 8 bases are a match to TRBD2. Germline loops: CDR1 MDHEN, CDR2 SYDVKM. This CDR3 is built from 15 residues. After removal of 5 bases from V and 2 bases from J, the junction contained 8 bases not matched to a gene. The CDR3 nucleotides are TGTGCCAGCAGTACCGGCGGGGGGCAGGCCTACGAGCAGTACTTC. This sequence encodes CASSTGGGQAYEQYF. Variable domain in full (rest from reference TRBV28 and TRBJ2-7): DVKVTQSSRYLVKRTGEKVFLECVQDMDHENMFWYRQDPGLGLRLIYFSYDVKMKEKGDIPEGYSVSREKKERFSLILESASTNQTSMYLCASSTGGGQAYEQYFGPGTRLTVT.

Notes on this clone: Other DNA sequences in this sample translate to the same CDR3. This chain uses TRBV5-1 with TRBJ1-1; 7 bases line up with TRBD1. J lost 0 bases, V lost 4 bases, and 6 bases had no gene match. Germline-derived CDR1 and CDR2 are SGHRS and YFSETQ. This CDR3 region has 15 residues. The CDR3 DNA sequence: TGCGCCAGCAGCCCCAGGACAGGTCTGAACACTGAAGCTTTCTTT. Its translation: CASSPRTGLNTEAFF.

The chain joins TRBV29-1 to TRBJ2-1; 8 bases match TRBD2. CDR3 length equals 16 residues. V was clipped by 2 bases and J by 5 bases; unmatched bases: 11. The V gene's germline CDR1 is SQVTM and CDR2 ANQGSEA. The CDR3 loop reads CSVENRPGTRHNEQFF. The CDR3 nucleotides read TGCAGCGTTGAAAACCGACCCGGGACTAGACACAATGAGCAGTTCTTC.

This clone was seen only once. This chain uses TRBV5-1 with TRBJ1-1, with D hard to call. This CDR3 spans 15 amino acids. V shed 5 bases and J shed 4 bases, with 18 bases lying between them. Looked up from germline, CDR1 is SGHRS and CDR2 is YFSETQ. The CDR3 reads CASSLWGGTGTEAFF. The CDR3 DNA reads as TGCGCCAGCAGTTTATGGGGAGGAACGGGCACTGAAGCTTTCTTT.

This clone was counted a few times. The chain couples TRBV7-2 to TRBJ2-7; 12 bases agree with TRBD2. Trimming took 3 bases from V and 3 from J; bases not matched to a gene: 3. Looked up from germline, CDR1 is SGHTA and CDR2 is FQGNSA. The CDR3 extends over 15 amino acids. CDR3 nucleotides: TGTGCCAGCAGCTTCGAGGGACTAGCGGGCTACGAGCAGTACTTC. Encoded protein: CASSFEGLAGYEQYF.

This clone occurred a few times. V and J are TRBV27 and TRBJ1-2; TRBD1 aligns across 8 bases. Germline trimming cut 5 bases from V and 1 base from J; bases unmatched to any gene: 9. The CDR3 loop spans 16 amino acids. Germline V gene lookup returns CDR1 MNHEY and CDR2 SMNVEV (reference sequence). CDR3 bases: TGTGCCAGCAGTCTTAAGGGGACAGGTCTTAACTATGGCTACACCTTC. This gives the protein CASSLKGTGLNYGYTF.

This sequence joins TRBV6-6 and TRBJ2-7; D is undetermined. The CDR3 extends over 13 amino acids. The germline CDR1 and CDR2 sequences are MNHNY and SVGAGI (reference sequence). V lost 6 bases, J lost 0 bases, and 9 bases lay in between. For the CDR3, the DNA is TGTGCCAGCAGCCTCGGAGTCTCCTACGAGCAGTACTTC. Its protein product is CASSLGVSYEQYF.

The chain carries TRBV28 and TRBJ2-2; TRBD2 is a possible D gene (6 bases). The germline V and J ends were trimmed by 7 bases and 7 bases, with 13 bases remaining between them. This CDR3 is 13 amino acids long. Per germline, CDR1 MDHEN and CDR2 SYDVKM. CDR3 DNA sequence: TGTGCCAGCAAGCGGAGACTAGGCGGGGAGCTGTTTTTT. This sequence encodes CASKRRLGGELFF.

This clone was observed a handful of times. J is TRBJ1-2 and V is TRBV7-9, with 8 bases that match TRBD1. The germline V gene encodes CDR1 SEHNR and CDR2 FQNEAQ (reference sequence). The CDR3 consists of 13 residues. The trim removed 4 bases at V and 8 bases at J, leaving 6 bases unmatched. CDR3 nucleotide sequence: TGTGCCAGCAGCTCGACAGGGGTTGCGGGCTACACCTTC. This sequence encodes CASSSTGVAGYTF.

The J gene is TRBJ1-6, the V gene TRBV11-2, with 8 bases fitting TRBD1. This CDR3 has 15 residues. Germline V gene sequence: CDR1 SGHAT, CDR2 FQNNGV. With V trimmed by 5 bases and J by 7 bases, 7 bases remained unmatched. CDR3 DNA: TGTGCCAGCAGCCCGAGGACAGGGTCCAATTCACCCCTCCACTTT. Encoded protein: CASSPRTGSNSPLHF. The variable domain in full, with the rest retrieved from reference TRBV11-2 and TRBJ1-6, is EAGVAQSPRYKIIEKRQSVAFWCNPISGHATLYWYQQILGQGPKLLIQFQNNGVVDDSQLPKDRFSAERLKGVDSTLKIQPAKLEDSAVYLCASSPRTGSNSPLHFGNGTRLTVT.

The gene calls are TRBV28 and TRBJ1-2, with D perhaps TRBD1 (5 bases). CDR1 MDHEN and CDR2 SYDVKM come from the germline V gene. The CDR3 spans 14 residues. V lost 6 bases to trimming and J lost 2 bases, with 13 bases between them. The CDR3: CASSLGGENYGYTF. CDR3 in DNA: TGTGCCAGCAGCTTGGGGGGGGAGAACTATGGCTACACCTTC.

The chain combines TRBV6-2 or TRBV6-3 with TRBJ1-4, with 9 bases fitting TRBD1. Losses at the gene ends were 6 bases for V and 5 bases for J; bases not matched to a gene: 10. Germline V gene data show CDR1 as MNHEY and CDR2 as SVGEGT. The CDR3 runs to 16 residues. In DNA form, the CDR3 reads TGTGCCAGCAGCAAACAAACAGGGGGCGAAAATGAAAAACTGTTTTTT. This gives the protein CASSKQTGGENEKLFF.

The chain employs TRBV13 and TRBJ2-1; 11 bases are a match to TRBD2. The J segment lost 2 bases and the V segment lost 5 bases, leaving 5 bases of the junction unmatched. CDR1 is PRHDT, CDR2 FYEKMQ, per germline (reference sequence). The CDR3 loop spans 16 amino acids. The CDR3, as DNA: TGTGCCAGCAGCCGACTAGCGGGACGAACCTACAATGAGCAGTTCTTC. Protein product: CASSRLAGRTYNEQFF.

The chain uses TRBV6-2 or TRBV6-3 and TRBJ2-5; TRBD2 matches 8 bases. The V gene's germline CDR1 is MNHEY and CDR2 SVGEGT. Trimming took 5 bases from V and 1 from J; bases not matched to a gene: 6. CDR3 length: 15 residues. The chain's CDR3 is CASSTESGSQETQYF. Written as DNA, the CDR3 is TGTGCCAGCAGTACCGAAAGCGGGAGCCAAGAGACCCAGTACTTC.

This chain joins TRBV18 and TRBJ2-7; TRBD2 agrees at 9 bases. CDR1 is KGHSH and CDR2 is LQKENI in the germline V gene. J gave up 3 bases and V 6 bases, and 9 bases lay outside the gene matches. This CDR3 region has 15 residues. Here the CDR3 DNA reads TGTGCCAGCTCCTCCAGCGGGACTAGCTTCTACGAGCAGTACTTC. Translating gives CASSSSGTSFYEQYF.

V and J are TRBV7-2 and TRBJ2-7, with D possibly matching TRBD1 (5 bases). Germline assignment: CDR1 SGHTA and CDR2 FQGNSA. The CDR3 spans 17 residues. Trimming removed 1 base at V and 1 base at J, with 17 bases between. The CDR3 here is CASSLGGQGFPSYEQYF. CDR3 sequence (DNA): TGTGCCAGCAGCTTAGGGGGTCAGGGCTTCCCTTCCTACGAGCAGTACTTC.

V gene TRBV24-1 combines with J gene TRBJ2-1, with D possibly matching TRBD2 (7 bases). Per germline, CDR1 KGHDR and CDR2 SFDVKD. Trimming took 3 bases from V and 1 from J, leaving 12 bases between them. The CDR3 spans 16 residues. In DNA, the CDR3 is TGTGCCACCAGTGATAGGGGGGAGGGATCCTACAATGAGCAGTTCTTC. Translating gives CATSDRGEGSYNEQFF.

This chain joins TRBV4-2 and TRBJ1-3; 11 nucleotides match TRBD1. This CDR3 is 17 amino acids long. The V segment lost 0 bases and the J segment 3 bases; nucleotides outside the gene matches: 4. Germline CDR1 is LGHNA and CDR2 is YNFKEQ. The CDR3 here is CASSQEMDRGLGNTIYF. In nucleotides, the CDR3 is TGTGCCAGCAGCCAAGAAATGGACAGGGGGCTTGGAAACACCATATATTTT.

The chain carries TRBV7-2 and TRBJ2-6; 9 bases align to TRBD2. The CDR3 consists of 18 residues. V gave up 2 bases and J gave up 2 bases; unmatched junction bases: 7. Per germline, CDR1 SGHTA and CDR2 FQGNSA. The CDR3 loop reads CASSLSRRGGAGANVLTF. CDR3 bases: TGTGCCAGCAGCTTATCACGTCGCGGGGGGGCTGGGGCCAACGTCCTGACTTTC.